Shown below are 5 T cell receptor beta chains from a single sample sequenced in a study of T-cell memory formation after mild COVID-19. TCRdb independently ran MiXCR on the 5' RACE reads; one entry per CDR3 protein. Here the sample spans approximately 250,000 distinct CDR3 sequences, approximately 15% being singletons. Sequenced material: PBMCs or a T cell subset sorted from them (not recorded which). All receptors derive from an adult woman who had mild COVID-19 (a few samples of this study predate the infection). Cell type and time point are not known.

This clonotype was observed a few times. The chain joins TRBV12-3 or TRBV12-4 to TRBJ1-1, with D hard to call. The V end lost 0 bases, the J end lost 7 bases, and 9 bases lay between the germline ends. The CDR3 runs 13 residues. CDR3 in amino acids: CASSLALRVEAFF. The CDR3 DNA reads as TGTGCCAGCAGTTTAGCGCTAAGGGTTGAAGCTTTCTTT.

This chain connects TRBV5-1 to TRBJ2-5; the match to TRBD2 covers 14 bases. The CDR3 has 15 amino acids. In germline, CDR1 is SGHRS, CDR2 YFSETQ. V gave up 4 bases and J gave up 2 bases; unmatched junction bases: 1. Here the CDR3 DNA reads TGCGCCAGCAGCCGACTAGCGGGGGGGCAAGAGACCCAGTACTTC. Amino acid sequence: CASSRLAGGQETQYF. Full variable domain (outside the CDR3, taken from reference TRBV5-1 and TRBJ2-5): KAGVTQTPRYLIKTRGQQVTLSCSPISGHRSVSWYQQTPGQGLQFLFEYFSETQRNKGNFPGRFSGRQFSNSRSEMNVSTLELGDSALYLCASSRLAGGQETQYFGPGTRLLVL.

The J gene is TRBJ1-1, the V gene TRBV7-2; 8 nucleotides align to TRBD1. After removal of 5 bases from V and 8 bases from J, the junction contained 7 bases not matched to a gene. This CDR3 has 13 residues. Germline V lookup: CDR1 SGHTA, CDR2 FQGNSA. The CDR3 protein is CASSPGQEEEAFF. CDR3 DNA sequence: TGTGCCAGCAGCCCGGGACAGGAGGAGGAAGCTTTCTTT.

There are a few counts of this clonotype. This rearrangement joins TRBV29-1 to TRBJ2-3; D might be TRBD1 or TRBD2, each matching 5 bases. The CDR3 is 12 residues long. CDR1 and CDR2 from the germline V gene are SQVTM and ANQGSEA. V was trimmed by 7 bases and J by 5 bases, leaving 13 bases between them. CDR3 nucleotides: TGCAGCGCCGAATGGGGGATAGATACGCAGTATTTT. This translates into CSAEWGIDTQYF.

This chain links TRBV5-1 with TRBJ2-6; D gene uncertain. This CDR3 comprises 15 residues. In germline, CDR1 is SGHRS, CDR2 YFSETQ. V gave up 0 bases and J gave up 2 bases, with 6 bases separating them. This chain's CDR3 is CASSLEPAGANVLTF. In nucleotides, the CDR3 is TGCGCCAGCAGCTTGGAGCCAGCTGGGGCCAACGTCCTGACTTTC.